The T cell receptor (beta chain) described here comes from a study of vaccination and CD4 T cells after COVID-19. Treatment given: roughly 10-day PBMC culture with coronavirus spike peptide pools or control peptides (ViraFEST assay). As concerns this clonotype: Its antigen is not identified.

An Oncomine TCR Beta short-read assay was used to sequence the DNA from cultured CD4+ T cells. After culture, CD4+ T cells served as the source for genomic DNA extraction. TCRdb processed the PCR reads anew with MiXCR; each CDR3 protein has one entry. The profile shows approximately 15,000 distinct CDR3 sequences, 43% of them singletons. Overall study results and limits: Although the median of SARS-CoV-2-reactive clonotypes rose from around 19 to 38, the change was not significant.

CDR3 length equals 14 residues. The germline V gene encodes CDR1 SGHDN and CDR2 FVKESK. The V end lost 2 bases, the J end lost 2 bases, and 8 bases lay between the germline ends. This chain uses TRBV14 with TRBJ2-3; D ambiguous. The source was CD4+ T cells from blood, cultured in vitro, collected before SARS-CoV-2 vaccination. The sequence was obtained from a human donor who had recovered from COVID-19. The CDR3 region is CASSQILSTDTQYF. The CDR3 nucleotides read TGTGCCAGCAGCCAAATACTGTCCACAGATACGCAGTATTTT.